This is a list of T cell receptor beta chains from one sample in a study of blood T cells in healthy people across ages. TCRdb ran MiXCR on the 5' RACE reads and lists one entry per CDR3 protein. The table shows roughly 800,000 distinct CDR3 sequences, with nearly 60% occurring only once. Input material: blood. These receptors all come from a man aged 25 to 45 in good health. CDR3s include the opening cysteine and the closing phenylalanine or tryptophan. A D gene is named only where the DNA matches it firmly. Clone size, where shown, is once, few, many, or a class for clones that have expanded.

d_call | clone_size | j_call | v_call | cdr3_nt | cdr3_aa
TRBD2 | many | TRBJ2-7 | TRBV20-1 | TGCAGTGCTACCAAGGCGGGACTAGAGGGTAGCGAGCAGTACTTC | CSATKAGLEGSEQYF
. | few | TRBJ2-7 | TRBV6-1 | TGTGCCAGCAGAGACACGGGGGCGGGCTACGAGCAGTACTTC | CASRDTGAGYEQYF
. | . | TRBJ2-7 | TRBV2 | TGTGCCAGCATGGAGGGATCTCCCTCCTACGAGCAGTACTTC | CASMEGSPSYEQYF
. | . | TRBJ1-4 | TRBV19 | TGTGCCAGTAGTATACTTGCGGGACAACGAGAAAAACTGTTTTTT | CASSILAGQREKLFF
. | . | TRBJ1-2 | TRBV7-8 | TGTGCCAGCAGCTTAAGAAGATCGGACTATGGCTACACCTTC | CASSLRRSDYGYTF
. | once | TRBJ2-5 | TRBV3-1 | TGTGCCAGCAGCCAAGAGTTCGGAGAGACCCAGTACTTC | CASSQEFGETQYF
. | . | TRBJ2-1 | TRBV12-3/TRBV12-4 | TGTGCCAGCAGGCGACGCGACTCCTACAATGAGCAGTTCTTC | CASRRRDSYNEQFF
TRBD2 | once | TRBJ2-7 | TRBV7-2 | TGTGCCAGCAGCTTAGGCCCGCCGGGGGGAAACGAGCAGTACTTC | CASSLGPPGGNEQYF
. | . | TRBJ2-7 | TRBV27 | TGTGCCAGCAGTTTATCGAGTCGGAGCAGGGACTACGAGCAGTACTTC | CASSLSSRSRDYEQYF
. | . | TRBJ2-5 | TRBV11-1 | TGTGCCAGCAGCTTACGTAGGGGGTCCCAAGAGACCCAGTACTTC | CASSLRRGSQETQYF
. | . | TRBJ2-5 | TRBV6-1 | TGTGCCACCAGCGGGCAGGGACGCGGTTCCCAGTACTTC | CATSGQGRGSQYF
TRBD2 | . | TRBJ2-7 | TRBV20-1 | TGCAGTGCTAGAGGGAGCGGACGAGCGGGGGTCTACGAGCAGTACTTC | CSARGSGRAGVYEQYF
. | . | TRBJ1-2 | TRBV30 | TGTGCCTGGAGTGGAGGGGGAGGTAGCTATGGCTACACATTC | CAWSGGGGSYGYTF
. | . | TRBJ2-7 | TRBV15 | TGTGCCACCAGCAGAGACCGTAGCTCCTACGAGCAGTACTTC | CATSRDRSSYEQYF
TRBD1 | . | TRBJ2-7 | TRBV6-1 | TGTGCCAGCACCCTCGAAGGGACAGGGGCCTACGAGCAGTACTTC | CASTLEGTGAYEQYF
. | . | TRBJ1-1 | TRBV9 | TGTGCCAGCAGCGTGGGGAGCCGGGGCACTGAAGCTTTCTTT | CASSVGSRGTEAFF
TRBD2 | few | TRBJ2-2 | TRBV20-1 | TGCAGTGCTAGAGATCCGGCGCGGGGGGGCCCCGACACCGGGGAGCTGTTTTTT | CSARDPARGGPDTGELFF
TRBD1 | once | TRBJ2-1 | TRBV28 | TGTGCCACCACGACAGGGGCCGAGCAGTTCTTC | CATTTGAEQFF
. | few | TRBJ1-3 | TRBV15 | TGTGCCACCAGCCTTGACGGGACCTCTGGAAACACCATATATTTT | CATSLDGTSGNTIYF